These 5 T cell receptor beta chains share one sample of origin, sequenced in a study of T cells after yellow fever vaccination. TCRdb reprocessed the 5' RACE reads via MiXCR and lists one record per CDR3 protein. The sample yields about 550,000 distinct CDR3 sequences, roughly a fifth seen once. Sample: PBMCs, taken 15 days after the yellow fever booster vaccination. These TCRs come from a man younger than 45 who received the YFV17D yellow fever vaccine.

The rearrangement uses TRBV7-9 and TRBJ2-2; 8 bases line up with TRBD2. This CDR3 has 16 residues. The germline CDR1 and CDR2 sequences are SEHNR and FQNEAQ (reference sequence). With V trimmed by 3 bases and J by 3 bases, 6 bases remained unmatched. The CDR3 DNA is TGTGCCAGCAGCTTCGGGAGCGGGAGTCACACCGGGGAGCTGTTTTTT. It encodes CASSFGSGSHTGELFF. Drawing the rest from reference TRBV7-9 and TRBJ2-2, the complete variable domain is DTGVSQNPRHKITKRGQNVTFRCDPISEHNRLYWYRQTLGQGPEFLTYFQNEAQLEKSRLLSDRFSAERPKGSFSTLEIQRTEQGDSAMYLCASSFGSGSHTGELFFGEGSRLTVL.

A few counts support this clonotype. This rearrangement joins TRBV30 to TRBJ2-7; D could derive from TRBD1 or TRBD2 (5 bases each). The germline gives CDR1 GTSNPN, CDR2 SVGIG (reference sequence). The CDR3 length is 13 residues. V gave up 7 bases and J gave up 1 base, with 14 bases separating them. CDR3 protein: CASTDGGSYEQYF. CDR3 in DNA: TGTGCCTCAACCGATGGGGGATCCTACGAGCAGTACTTC.

V and J are TRBV7-9 and TRBJ2-1, with 16 bases that match TRBD2. Trimming removed 5 bases from V and 10 bases from J; junction bases left unmatched: 5. The CDR3 spans 15 residues. Germline CDR1 and CDR2: SEHNR and FQNEAQ (reference sequence). The CDR3 DNA sequence: TGTGCCAGCAGCCCAGGGACTAGCGGGAGGGTAGAGCAGTTCTTC. Encoded protein: CASSPGTSGRVEQFF.

The rearrangement uses TRBV6-1 and TRBJ2-7; TRBD2 matches at 8 bases. V lost 9 bases, J lost 5 bases, and 15 bases stayed unmatched. CDR3 size: 15 residues. CDR1 MNHNS and CDR2 SASEGT come from the germline V gene. CDR3 in amino acids: CARMRIGLASDEQYF. The CDR3 DNA is TGTGCCAGAATGAGGATAGGACTAGCATCCGACGAGCAGTACTTC.

This clonotype came up a few times. The chain links TRBV20-1 to TRBJ2-3, with 9 bases aligning to TRBD1. Per germline, CDR1 DFQATT and CDR2 SNEGSKA (reference sequence). V lost 3 bases and J lost 4; bases outside the gene matches: 8. This CDR3 contains 15 residues. CDR3 in DNA: TGCAGTGCTAGTTCGGGACAGGGTGTCTCAGATACGCAGTATTTT. Its protein is CSASSGQGVSDTQYF.